Shown below are 4 T cell receptor beta chains from a single sample sequenced in a study of OX40 agonist ivuxolimab in advanced cancers. Profiled with immunoSEQ multiplex PCR; TCRdb holds only in-frame clones, not every one. Counted here are roughly 14,000 clones, 82% occurring once; the ten biggest clones make up about 39%. The sequences come from CD4+ or CD8+ T cells sorted from blood, collected in a trial of the OX40 agonist ivuxolimab. The source of these receptors is an adult with an advanced solid tumor such as melanoma, head and neck, liver or kidney cancer.

The chain combines TRBV11-2 with TRBJ2-7, with D perhaps matching TRBD2 (5 bases). The V gene lost 3 bases and the J gene lost 0 bases, with 9 bases spanning the gap. Per germline, CDR1 SGHAT and CDR2 FQNNGV. The CDR3 is 14 residues long. The CDR3 DNA reads as TGTGCCAGCAGCTTGGGAGTTCTCTCCTACGAGCAGTACTTC. Protein: CASSLGVLSYEQYF.

This clone was observed at least ten times. The chain uses TRBV6-6 and TRBJ2-7; D is possibly TRBD1 (6 bases). Germline V gene data show CDR1 as MNHNY and CDR2 as SVGAGI (reference sequence). The CDR3 is 14 amino acids. V lost 2 bases and J 4 bases, leaving 12 bases between the germline ends. The CDR3 loop reads CASSYRRGRYEQYF. As DNA, the CDR3 is TGTGCCAGCAGTTACCGCAGGGGAAGGTACGAGCAGTACTTC.

This chain uses TRBV9 with TRBJ2-5; D remains unclear. Germline CDR1 SGDLS, CDR2 YYNGEE. This CDR3 has 13 amino acids. Trimming left V 0 bases short and J 4 bases short, with 7 bases between. Written as DNA, the CDR3 is TGTGCCAGCAGCGTAGTATTAGGAGAGACCCAGTACTTC. It codes for CASSVVLGETQYF. Filled out from reference TRBV9 and TRBJ2-5, the complete variable domain reads DSGVTQTPKHLITATGQRVTLRCSPRSGDLSVYWYQQSLDQGLQFLIQYYNGEERAKGNILERFSAQQFPDLHSELNLSSLELGDSALYFCASSVVLGETQYFGPGTRLLVL.

The chain combines TRBV27 with TRBJ1-2; a weak D match, TRBD1 (5 bases). The length of the CDR3 is 13 residues. V was cut by 2 bases and J by 11 bases, with 15 bases left in between. Germline V lookup: CDR1 MNHEY, CDR2 SMNVEV (reference sequence). CDR3 bases: TGTGCCAGCAGTTTAACCCGCCGGGACGGATACACCTTC. Translating it yields CASSLTRRDGYTF.